Listed below are T cell receptor beta chains from one sample, sequenced in a study of cytomegalovirus exposure and HLA in healthy donors. Clones were read by immunoSEQ multiplex PCR, and TCRdb kept only the in-frame ones, dropping some. The data contain about 60,000 clones, approximately 75% of them seen just once; the ten biggest clones take up approximately 3.4%. The sequencing input was PBMCs. The receptors stem from a woman in her 40s in good health and CMV-seropositive. Both conserved end residues are part of each CDR3. A D gene is named only where the DNA matches it firmly. Size is stated for part of the rows, as once, few or many counts, or as a class when the clone is expanded.

>TRBD2|NA|TRBV10-1|TRBJ2-3
CASSVSSGAHTDTQYF
TGCGCCAGCAGTGTGTCCAGCGGGGCCCACACAGATACGCAGTATTTT
>NA|NA|TRBV9|TRBJ1-1
CASSSAPGTEAFF
TGTGCCAGCAGCTCGGCCCCGGGGACTGAAGCTTTCTTT
>TRBD1|NA|TRBV5-5|TRBJ1-4
CASSPLGQGSEKLFF
TGTGCCAGCAGCCCCTTGGGACAGGGTAGTGAAAAACTGTTTTTT
>NA|NA|TRBV6-4|TRBJ2-6
CASRSDSGANVLTF
TGTGCCAGCAGATCAGACTCTGGGGCCAACGTCCTGACTTTC
>NA|NA|TRBV5-1|TRBJ2-5
CASSFRGGASRQTQYF
TGCGCCAGCAGCTTTCGTGGAGGCGCTTCAAGGCAGACCCAGTACTTC
>NA|NA|TRBV6-1|TRBJ1-2
CASSPEGWGYGYTF
TGTGCCAGCAGCCCCGAGGGATGGGGCTATGGCTACACCTTC
>NA|NA|TRBV19|TRBJ1-1
CASSIVGEATEAFF
TGTGCCAGTAGTATAGTGGGGGAGGCGACTGAAGCTTTCTTT
>TRBD1|NA|TRBV13|TRBJ2-5
CASSPGQGQETQYF
TGTGCCAGCAGCCCGGGACAGGGGCAAGAGACCCAGTACTTC
>TRBD2|NA|TRBV5-1|TRBJ2-1
CASSLAVIAGDNEQFF
TGCGCCAGCAGCTTGGCCGTAATAGCGGGGGACAATGAGCAGTTCTTC
>TRBD2|NA|TRBV4-1|TRBJ2-7
CASRQGLAESYEQYF
TGCGCCAGCAGACAGGGACTAGCCGAGTCCTACGAGCAGTACTTC
>TRBD1|NA|TRBV30|TRBJ1-2
CAWSGGTRQGAHYGYTF
TGTGCCTGGAGTGGGGGCACACGACAGGGGGCTCACTATGGCTACACCTTC
>NA|NA|TRBV6-5|TRBJ1-4
CASSYTRGEKLFF
TGTGCCAGCAGTTACACAAGGGGGGAAAAACTGTTTTTT
>TRBD2|NA|TRBV19|TRBJ2-2
CASGTSGASGELFF
TGTGCCAGCGGGACTAGCGGGGCCTCCGGGGAGCTGTTTTTT
>NA|NA|TRBV5-5|TRBJ1-6
CASSYNPGPGSSPLHF
TGTGCCAGCAGCTACAACCCGGGGCCCGGGAGTTCACCCCTCCACTTT
>NA|once|TRBV5-4|TRBJ2-7
CASSLEQDSYEQYF
TGTGCCAGCAGCTTGGAGCAGGATTCCTACGAGCAGTACTTC
>TRBD1|NA|TRBV7-2|TRBJ1-1
CASSPRDRSSEAFF
TGTGCCAGCAGCCCCAGGGACAGGAGTTCTGAAGCTTTCTTT
>NA|NA|TRBV29-1|TRBJ1-3
CSVLTGSPYSGNTIYF
TGCAGCGTTCTTACAGGGAGCCCCTACTCTGGAAACACCATATATTTT
>NA|NA|TRBV29-1|TRBJ1-2
CSVEAPLLQGGGYTF
TGCAGCGTTGAAGCTCCCCTCCTTCAGGGAGGTGGCTACACCTTC
>TRBD1|NA|TRBV9|TRBJ1-2
CASSVVKGGQGAYGYTF
TGTGCCAGCAGCGTAGTTAAAGGAGGACAGGGAGCCTATGGCTACACCTTC
>TRBD2|NA|TRBV10-2|TRBJ2-1
CASGAALAGGKNEQFF
TGCGCCAGCGGGGCGGCACTAGCGGGGGGGAAGAATGAGCAGTTCTTC
>NA|NA|TRBV19|TRBJ1-1
CASTTGWSTEAFF
TGTGCCAGTACCACAGGGTGGAGCACTGAAGCTTTCTTT
>NA|NA|TRBV5-1|TRBJ1-1
CASSLQGGTEAFF
TGCGCCAGCAGCTTGCAGGGCGGCACTGAAGCTTTCTTT
>NA|few|TRBV2|TRBJ2-7
CASSEGRVGYEQYF
TGTGCCAGCAGTGAAGGCAGGGTAGGGTACGAGCAGTACTTC
>NA|NA|TRBV11-3|TRBJ2-7
CASSAAGGYEQYF
TGTGCCAGCAGCGCCGCAGGAGGCTACGAGCAGTACTTC
>TRBD1|NA|TRBV5-6|TRBJ2-7
CASSLGQGFYEQYF
TGTGCCAGCAGCTTGGGACAGGGATTCTACGAGCAGTACTTC
>TRBD1|once|TRBV27|TRBJ2-7
CASSSDRGGYEQYF
TGTGCCAGCAGTTCAGACAGGGGGGGCTACGAGCAGTACTTC
>NA|NA|TRBV30|TRBJ2-2
CAWSVHKSGTGELFF
TGTGCCTGGAGTGTACATAAGAGCGGGACCGGGGAGCTGTTTTTT
>NA|once|TRBV10-3|TRBJ2-2
CAIGGQTNTGELFF
TGTGCCATCGGGGGACAAACGAACACCGGGGAGCTGTTTTTT
>NA|NA|TRBV6-1|TRBJ2-3
CASSDTAFPTTDTQYF
TGTGCCAGCAGTGATACCGCTTTTCCCACAACAGATACGCAGTATTTT